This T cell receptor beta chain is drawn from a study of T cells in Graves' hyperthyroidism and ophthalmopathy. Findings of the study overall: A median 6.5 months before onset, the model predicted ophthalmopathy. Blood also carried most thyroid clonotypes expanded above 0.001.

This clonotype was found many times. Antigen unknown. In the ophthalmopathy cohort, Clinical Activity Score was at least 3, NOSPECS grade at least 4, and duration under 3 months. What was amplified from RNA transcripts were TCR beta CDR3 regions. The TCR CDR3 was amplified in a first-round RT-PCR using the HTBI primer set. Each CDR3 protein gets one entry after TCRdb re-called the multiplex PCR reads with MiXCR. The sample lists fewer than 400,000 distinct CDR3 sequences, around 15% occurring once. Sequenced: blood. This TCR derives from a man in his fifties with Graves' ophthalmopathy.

The CDR3 reads CASKTGVGETQYF. CDR3 DNA: TGTGCCAGCAAAACAGGGGTAGGAGAGACCCAGTACTTC. The rearrangement joins TRBV18 to TRBJ2-5, with TRBD1 matching over 7 bases. This CDR3 has 13 residues. The trim removed 8 bases at V and 4 bases at J, leaving 7 bases unmatched. Germline V gene data show CDR1 as KGHSH and CDR2 as LQKENI.